This entry lists 8 T cell receptor beta chains sequenced from one sample in a study of blood T cell dynamics during melanoma immunotherapy. The sample's time point: week 3, after first cycle of checkpoint inhibitor. Sequencing was performed with immunoSEQ multiplex PCR; in TCRdb, only in-frame clones are kept and a portion is missing. The sample lists roughly 4,200 clones, nearly 90% occurring once. The sequencing used blood, collected from a patient treated with checkpoint blockade. The receptors come from a human donor with melanoma.

About this clone: Other nucleotide sequences from this sample produce the same CDR3. The chain uses TRBV19 and TRBJ2-2; TRBD1 is a possible D gene (5 bases). V gave up 4 bases and J gave up 3 bases, with 15 bases separating them. The CDR3 runs 16 residues. Germline V lookup: CDR1 LNHDA, CDR2 SQIVND (reference sequence). As DNA, the CDR3 is TGTGCCAGTAGTACAGGGTTTGTCCAGGACACCGGGGAGCTGTTTTTT. This translates into CASSTGFVQDTGELFF.

V gene TRBV30 combines with J gene TRBJ1-5; possibly TRBD1 for D (6 bases). Trimming cost V 2 bases and J 10 bases, with 12 bases left between them. This CDR3 spans 12 amino acids. Germline V gene lookup returns CDR1 GTSNPN and CDR2 SVGIG (reference sequence). Written as DNA, the CDR3 is TGTGCCTGGAGTCGGACAGTCGGACCCCAGCATTTT. Translating gives CAWSRTVGPQHF.

The genes are TRBV6-4 and TRBJ1-1, with TRBD1 identical over 7 bases. This CDR3 spans 13 amino acids. CDR1 and CDR2 from the germline V gene are MRHNA and SNTAGT. V shed 3 bases, J shed 11 bases, and the junction held 9 bases outside the gene matches. The CDR3 sequence: CASSERRDSTAFF. CDR3 nucleotide sequence: TGTGCCAGCAGTGAAAGGAGGGACAGTACGGCTTTCTTT.

The DNA for the CDR3 is TGTGCCAGCAGCTACGGAGGGGAGGGCACTGAAGCTTTCTTT. This sequence encodes CASSYGGEGTEAFF. The chain combines TRBV7-9 with TRBJ1-1; tentative D call: TRBD1 (5 bases). Trimming removed 4 bases from V and 4 bases from J, with 13 bases in between. The germline gives CDR1 SEHNR, CDR2 FQNEAQ (reference sequence). The length of the CDR3 is 14 residues.

This chain links TRBV30 with TRBJ2-7; 8 nucleotides agree with TRBD1. V lost 1 base to trimming and J lost 2 bases; unmatched junction nucleotides: 4. The CDR3 length is 14 residues. The V gene's germline CDR1 is GTSNPN and CDR2 SVGIG (reference sequence). The CDR3 here is CAWSDRGITYEQYF. The CDR3 region has the DNA TGTGCCTGGAGTGACAGGGGGATCACCTACGAGCAGTACTTC.

This chain joins TRBV10-3 and TRBJ1-3, with TRBD1 matching over 9 bases. This CDR3 has 15 amino acids. CDR1 and CDR2 (germline): ENHRY, SYGVKD. V trimming: 10 bases; J trimming: 1 base; junction bases outside the gene matches: 8. The CDR3 coding sequence is TGTGCCACAACAGGGGGCAGGGCGTCTGGAAACACCATATATTTT. Translated: CATTGGRASGNTIYF.

The V gene is TRBV6-6, the J gene TRBJ1-2; a possible D gene is TRBD1 (6 bases). Trimming took off 6 bases at V and 8 bases at J, with 19 bases between the two ends. The CDR3 is made up of 14 amino acids. Per the germline V gene, CDR1 is MNHNY and CDR2 is SVGAGI (reference sequence). The CDR3 sequence is CASRSSRDIQGYTF. Here the CDR3 DNA reads TGTGCCAGCAGGAGCAGCCGGGACATTCAAGGCTACACCTTC.

The chain combines TRBV27 with TRBJ1-6; no clear D. CDR1 MNHEY and CDR2 SMNVEV come from the germline V gene (reference sequence). V lost 3 bases and J 10 bases, leaving 10 bases between the germline ends. The CDR3 is made up of 13 amino acids. CDR3 region: CASSFGPYSPLHF. DNA for the CDR3: TGTGCCAGCAGTTTTGGTCCGTACTCACCCCTCCACTTT.